What follows is one TCR beta chain and its context. There is no known antigen for this receptor. No clone much larger than this one lies a single base away; base qualities are absent. This entry comes from a study of cytomegalovirus exposure and HLA in healthy donors (dated by TCRdb to about 2017). In the study overall: In an earlier analysis of 550 to 750 of the donors, under 300 Gb of sequence data and 95 million to 130 million unique TCR beta sequences from about 190 million T cells were reported. Typing coverage varied by locus: roughly 629-640 donors for A, B, C, DRB1 and DQB1; around 560 for DQA1; 600 to 610 for DPA1; approximately 450 for DPB1. The study combined high-throughput TCR immunosequencing, statistical association of individual TCRs with disease status, and machine learning to predict cytomegalovirus infection status. All discovery cohort repertoires had been generated using a single sequencing platform. A later genetic analysis used genome-wide SNP genotypes for about three fifths of the 666 donors, treating that subset as a discovery cohort. Four or five DR-DQ haplotypes were handled as single units for association and clustering, since linkage in the cohort was strong. The aim of the study was to test whether cataloging public T cell receptors could identify signatures of past pathogen exposure. An earlier analysis of several hundred of the donors used high-throughput TCR beta sequencing to judge whether each TCR beta V gene segment behaved as functional or pseudogenic. A later analysis re-examined previously published TCR beta repertoires from 500 to 700 donors and added high-resolution HLA genotyping to investigate patterns of TCR occurrence. An early release that covered roughly 600 HLA-typed donors contained approximately 300 gigabases of sequencing data and about 84 million unique TCR sequences. Along with the approximately 600-subject first cohort, a separate validation cohort of 120 different subjects was used. Of the roughly 400 genotyped donors, over 65% fell in the genetic ancestry cluster associated with self-reported Caucasian donors. The study profiled the T cell repertoires of under 700 subjects by immunosequencing and related them to cytomegalovirus serostatus. The later analysis used no new phenotypic data to find candidate immune exposures, relying instead on TCR beta sequences and their occurrence across donors. Donor age, sex, ethnicity and CMV serostatus were compiled alongside the repertoire data. Among roughly 370 genotyped donors of the cohort, an average of about 240,000 unique TCR beta nucleotide sequences were sequenced per donor, roughly 20% of them non-productive. Class I and class II HLA loci were covered by the typing at four-digit resolution.

CDR3 length: 11 amino acids, cysteine to phenylalanine. Only the CDR3 region is kept as DNA, spanning 33 bases read in frame from base 1. V lost 7 bases and J lost 8 bases; the stretch between them is 9 bases long. The germline V gene encodes CDR1 SGHRS and CDR2 YFSETQ. The cohort was made up of 666 healthy bone marrow donors. At the time of sampling, every cohort member was nominally healthy, though immune exposures that went unrecorded were likely present. The donor tested CMV seronegative, placing the donor among the 352 seronegative members of the cohort. A peripheral blood sample was collected from each donor, and TCR beta sequencing was performed on peripheral blood mononuclear cells. Genomic DNA extraction from the blood cell samples was performed with the Qiagen DNeasy Blood Extraction Kit. The protocol used for the library was the immunoSEQ multiplex PCR assay. The multiplex PCR relied on a mix of 60 forward primers for TCR Vbeta segments and 13 reverse primers for TCR Jbeta segments. The CDR3 region of rearranged TCR beta genes was amplified from genomic DNA with a multiplex PCR assay. The Illumina HiSeq System was used to sequence the amplified TCR beta libraries as 87-base-pair reads. Turning to the authors' computational methods: Across the roughly 670 repertoires, a later analysis counted approximately 83 million unique TCR beta chains, some 11 million of which were shared by at least two donors. A nearest-neighbor algorithm error-corrected the raw reads and collapsed the reads into unique sequences, merging closely related sequences to remove PCR and sequencing errors. To assign V, D and J gene segments, CDR3 sequences were aligned to IMGT reference sequences. For a sequence to be retained, a match of at least six nucleotides was required to both a V gene segment and a J gene segment. A rearrangement was called productive if the CDR3 had no stop codons and remained in frame with V and J, and every other rearrangement was called non-productive. CDR3 was defined according to IMGT convention as the region running from the second conserved V-encoded cysteine to the conserved J-encoded phenylalanine. In an earlier analysis of around 570 of the donors, sequences lacking an unambiguous match to a single V gene segment were excluded. An earlier analysis of just under 600 of the donors called V segments functional above 56.7% productive rearrangements and segregating when the between-donor standard deviation exceeded 5%. A statistical classification framework was built to diagnose cytomegalovirus status from the catalog of TCR beta chain sequences. A later analysis assigned V and J genes by comparing TCR nucleotide sequences with IMGT/GENE-DB human TR gene sequences. In a later analysis, CDR3 sequences and most-parsimonious VDJ recombination scenarios were assigned using the TCRdist pipeline. A later analysis defined each TCR beta chain by its CDR3 amino acid sequence plus V-gene family, and excluded reads lacking a unique V-gene family. A later analysis removed nearly 600 highly shared, low-generation-probability nucleotide sequences to deal with suspected cross-contamination and a sequencing artifact. In a later analysis, a clonal expansion index was calculated for each public chain from normalized within-repertoire ranks of inferred template counts. A later analysis computed generation probabilities with a VDJ recombination model fitted to out-of-frame rearrangements, and checked the results against IGoR. Hypergeometric tests were used in a later analysis to score TCR-TCR, TCR-HLA and TCR-CMV co-occurrence, with a repertoire-size bias correction applied to the TCR pairs. A later analysis estimated false discovery rates by permuting HLA or CMV assignments 20 times. In a later analysis, co-occurring TCRs were grouped using DBSCAN, with TCRdist sequence similarity added in when clustering inside HLA-allele-positive subsets. Repertoires with fewer than 30,000 or more than 120,000 public chains, plus five repertoires with anomalous nucleotide sharing, were excluded from co-occurrence clustering. What TCRdb holds here is the immuneACCESS table cut down to in-frame rearrangements. Part of the clones is not present; checked against another copy, under half of the missing clones reflect an unresolved V gene, and the others are unexplained. From that table come the V and J calls and clone size; the DNA was used to work out D and trimming. The sample has 50,000 to 65,000 clones on record, approximately 86% of them singletons. Jointly, the top ten make up approximately 3% of the sample.

What the research found in general, with its limitations: A later analysis associated 16,951 TCR beta sequences with specific HLA alleles at a false discovery rate of 0.05. An association between a missense DCLRE1C variant and V-gene and J-gene trimming of TCR beta chains was found in a later genetic analysis and replicated in an independent cohort. Because counts were too low, roughly 16 rarely observed V segments, including chromosome 9 orphons, were left out of the earlier analysis of approximately 580 of the donors. The classifier was reported to diagnose cytomegalovirus status with high specificity and sensitivity in both the original cohort and the validation cohort. The study gave a list of some 150 TCR beta chains associated with cytomegalovirus. In a later analysis, HLA-associated TCR beta chains showed more clonal expansion and lower generation probabilities than non-associated chains that were equally common. Three of the identified cytomegalovirus-associated TCR beta chains were confirmed in vitro to be specific for cytomegalovirus antigens. HLA typing was unavailable for some donors at each locus, so association tests used only the typed subset. Strong co-occurrence of HLA alleles, especially DR and DQ, made assigning TCR associations to individual alleles difficult. A cluster of highly shared sequence variants was judged likely to be a technical artifact of the sequencing pipeline. A later analysis found that most CMV-associated TCR beta chains appeared HLA-restricted, with HLA associations seemingly driven largely by CMV exposure. Only TCR beta chains were sequenced in this cohort, and the absence of alpha or paired-chain data limited detectable features. Broadly in line with IMGT annotations, most TCR beta V segments showed up in productive rearrangements about 87% or about 30% of the time in an earlier analysis of 587 of the donors. A later genetic analysis reported fewer N-insertions in productive TCRs among donors in an Asian-associated ancestry cluster than the roughly 700-donor mean. The only immune exposure information available for the cohort was CMV serostatus. In a later analysis, the rate of TCR association differed among HLA loci, with DRB1 alleles having the most associated TCRs and HLA-C alleles having the fewest. The presence/absence analyses assumed that sequencing depth was roughly uniform across donors, and that assumption may not be true. Most TCR sequences were observed very rarely across donors, whereas some public TCRs were present in many individuals. In a later analysis, several top co-occurrence clusters were reported to appear linked to parvovirus B19, influenza, CMV and Epstein-Barr virus. Some IMGT-functional V segments, including TRBV6-2 and TRBV6-3, could not be told apart with the 87-base-pair reads, so those segments were excluded. The authors suggested that the approach could potentially be extended to other disease states and immunological phenotypes. Correlated functional status among segregating V segments might be attributable to linkage disequilibrium, but an unknown experimental factor could not be ruled out. A further reported finding was that TCR beta sequences accurately predicted the HLA-A and HLA-B alleles for most subjects in the first cohort.

This receptor was taken from a woman aged 18 to 35 in good health and CMV-seronegative. The chain joins TRBV5-1 to TRBJ2-2; the D segment could be TRBD2, given 6 matching bases. The specimen sequenced was PBMCs. The nucleotides read TGCGCCAGCCGGACTAAGGGGGAGCTGTTTTTT. It specifies CASRTKGELFF.